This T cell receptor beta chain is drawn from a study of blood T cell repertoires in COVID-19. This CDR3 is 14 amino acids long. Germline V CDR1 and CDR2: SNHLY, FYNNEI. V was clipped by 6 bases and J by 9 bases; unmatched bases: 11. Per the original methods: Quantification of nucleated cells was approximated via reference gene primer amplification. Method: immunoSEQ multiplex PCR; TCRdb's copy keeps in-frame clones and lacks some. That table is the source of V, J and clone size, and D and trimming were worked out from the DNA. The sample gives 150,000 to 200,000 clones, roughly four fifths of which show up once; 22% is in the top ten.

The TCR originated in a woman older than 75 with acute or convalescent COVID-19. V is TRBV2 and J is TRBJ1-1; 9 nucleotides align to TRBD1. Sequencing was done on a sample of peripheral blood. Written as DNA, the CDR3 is TGTGCCAGCAGCACGACAGGGGGTCAAACCAAAGCTTTCTTT. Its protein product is CASSTTGGQTKAFF.